These 17 T cell receptor beta chains originate from one sample sequenced in a study of cytomegalovirus exposure and HLA in healthy donors. The PCR contained 60 Vbeta and 13 Jbeta primers. Profiled with immunoSEQ multiplex PCR; TCRdb holds only in-frame clones, not every one. The sample consists of around 200,000 clones, 70% of them appearing once. The specimen sequenced was PBMCs. These receptor sequences come from a man aged 35 to 55 in good health and CMV-seropositive.

The rearrangement uses TRBV7-2 and TRBJ2-7, with D possibly matching TRBD2 (7 bases). Germline V gene lookup returns CDR1 SGHTA and CDR2 FQGNSA. V was trimmed by 5 bases and J by 0 bases, leaving 8 bases between them. This CDR3 is built from 13 residues. As DNA, the CDR3 is TGTGCCAGCAGCAGGGGGGGCTCCTACGAGCAGTACTTC. It is translated as CASSRGGSYEQYF.

This sequence joins TRBV18 and TRBJ1-5, with TRBD1 identical over 7 bases. The CDR3 sequence is 18 residues long. With 0 bases clipped from V and 2 bases from J, the junction kept 10 bases outside the gene matches. Germline lookup yields CDR1 KGHSH and CDR2 LQKENI. The CDR3: CASSPPERGGEGNQPQHF. As DNA, the CDR3 is TGTGCCAGCTCACCACCGGAGAGAGGGGGCGAGGGCAATCAGCCCCAGCATTTT.

A few counts support this clone. This chain connects TRBV5-5 to TRBJ1-5; D is uncertain. CDR3 size: 17 residues. Germline values: CDR1 SGHKS, CDR2 YYEKEE (reference sequence). Deletions cut 0 bases from V and 5 bases from J, with 18 bases between. The CDR3 sequence is CASSLAGVSLGDQPQHF. In DNA, the CDR3 is TGTGCCAGCAGCTTGGCGGGAGTGTCCCTGGGAGATCAGCCCCAGCATTTT.

The chain has TRBV4-3 and TRBJ2-5; D is perhaps TRBD1 (5 bases). Trimming shortened V by 4 bases and J by 1 base, and 10 bases separated the two germline ends. The CDR3 totals 14 residues. Germline CDR1 reads LGHNA; CDR2 reads YSLEER. CDR3 in DNA: TGCGCCAGCAGCCTAAGACAGACCCAAGAGACCCAGTACTTC. Protein: CASSLRQTQETQYF.

The genes are TRBV4-1 and TRBJ2-7; D might be TRBD1 (6 bases). CDR1 is MGHRA and CDR2 is YSYEKL in the germline V gene. Between the trimmed V and J ends, which lost 4 bases and 4 bases, there was a span of 11 bases. This CDR3 has 13 residues. DNA for the CDR3: TGCGCCAGCAGCCCCTGGACAGATTACGAGCAGTACTTC. Encoded protein: CASSPWTDYEQYF.

This chain connects TRBV9 to TRBJ2-1; the match to TRBD2 covers 7 bases. The junction had 7 bases not matched to a gene; V was cut back by 4 bases and J by 6 bases. Germline lookup yields CDR1 SGDLS and CDR2 YYNGEE. The CDR3 has 14 amino acids. CDR3 in amino acids: CASSFRGVGNEQFF. The CDR3 coding sequence is TGTGCCAGCAGCTTTCGGGGGGTCGGCAATGAGCAGTTCTTC.

This chain links TRBV20-1 with TRBJ2-7, with D perhaps matching TRBD1 (5 bases). The V end was cut by 5 bases, the J end by 7 bases, with 12 bases between. The germline V gene encodes CDR1 DFQATT and CDR2 SNEGSKA (reference sequence). The CDR3 is 11 residues long. This CDR3 reads CSAGAPREQYF. The CDR3 DNA reads TGCAGTGCTGGGGCCCCGAGAGAGCAGTACTTC.

The V and J genes are TRBV6-5 and TRBJ1-6, with D possibly matching TRBD1 (5 bases). The CDR3 has 13 amino acids. CDR1 MNHEY and CDR2 SVGAGI come from the germline V gene. Between the trimmed V and J ends, which lost 6 bases and 6 bases, there was a span of 9 bases. The CDR3: CASSNRRNSPLHF. The CDR3, as DNA: TGTGCCAGCAGCAACAGGCGTAATTCACCCCTCCACTTT.

The chain combines TRBV6-1 with TRBJ2-5; 7 bases are a match to TRBD1. CDR1 is MNHNS and CDR2 is SASEGT in the germline V gene. This CDR3 spans 15 amino acids. V was pared by 6 bases and J by 6 bases, with 13 bases of the junction left unmatched. The CDR3 here is CASRPFGTDWKTQYF. The DNA for the CDR3 is TGTGCCAGCAGACCCTTCGGGACAGATTGGAAGACCCAGTACTTC.

This clone was recorded a few times. The CDR3 loop is CASSPGQVAYEQYF. CDR3 nucleotides: TGTGCCAGCAGTCCGGGACAGGTAGCCTACGAGCAGTACTTC. J is TRBJ2-7 and V is TRBV27; 8 bases are shared with TRBD1. The ends lost 5 bases at V and 2 bases at J; junction bases unmatched: 5. This CDR3 region has 14 residues. From germline, CDR1 is MNHEY and CDR2 SMNVEV (reference sequence).

The rearrangement uses TRBV6-5 and TRBJ2-7, with TRBD2 matching 7 bases. The CDR3 loop spans 13 amino acids. Trimming removed 2 bases from V and 5 bases from J; junction bases left unmatched: 3. Germline CDR1 MNHEY, CDR2 SVGAGI. The CDR3 sequence: CASSYGEGNEQYF. In nucleotides, the CDR3 is TGTGCCAGCAGTTACGGGGAGGGGAACGAGCAGTACTTC.

The V and J genes are TRBV10-2 and TRBJ1-6; TRBD1 is a possible D gene (5 bases). Looked up from germline, CDR1 is WSHSY and CDR2 is SAAADI. Trimming took off 7 bases at V and 6 bases at J, with 10 bases between the two ends. There are 13 residues in the CDR3. The CDR3 nucleotides read TGCGCCAGCACCGTCGACAGTAATTCACCCCTCCACTTT. Encoded protein: CASTVDSNSPLHF.

The rearrangement joins TRBV28 to TRBJ1-2, with D perhaps TRBD1 (5 bases). The CDR3 length is 14 residues. V was clipped by 1 base and J by 2 bases, with 8 bases between them. CDR1 is MDHEN, CDR2 SYDVKM, per germline. The CDR3 spells CASSLSKGNYGYTF. As DNA, the CDR3 is TGTGCCAGCAGTTTATCGAAGGGGAACTATGGCTACACCTTC.

The chain couples TRBV15 to TRBJ1-3; the D is unclear. Germline loops: CDR1 LNHNV, CDR2 YYDKDF (reference sequence). CDR3 length equals 17 residues. Trimming removed 0 bases at V and 0 bases at J, with 12 bases between. The CDR3 DNA follows: TGTGCCACCAGCAGAGACCGGGGAGGCAGCTCTGGAAACACCATATATTTT. It translates to CATSRDRGGSSGNTIYF.

The V and J genes are TRBV12-5 and TRBJ2-1; the D gene is possibly TRBD2 (6 bases). This CDR3 is built from 16 residues. With 4 bases removed from V and 5 bases from J, the gap between germline ends came to 18 bases. Per germline, CDR1 LGHNT and CDR2 FRNRAP. CDR3 protein: CASGSLSGAPDNEQFF. The CDR3 bases are TGTGCTAGTGGTTCCCTTAGCGGAGCCCCCGACAATGAGCAGTTCTTC. Complete variable domain (other parts from reference TRBV12-5 and TRBJ2-1): DARVTQTPRHKVTEMGQEVTMRCQPILGHNTVFWYRQTMMQGLELLAYFRNRAPLDDSGMPKDRFSAEMPDATLATLKIQPSEPRDSAVYFCASGSLSGAPDNEQFFGPGTRLTVL.

This clone was observed a handful of times. This rearrangement joins TRBV2 to TRBJ2-4; possibly TRBD2 for D (7 bases). V lost 6 bases to trimming and J lost 9 bases, with 21 bases between them. The CDR3 has 15 amino acids. Germline CDR1 and CDR2: SNHLY and FYNNEI. The CDR3 loop is CASRYQGTIHGIQYF. In nucleotides, the CDR3 is TGTGCCAGCAGATATCAGGGGACTATTCATGGCATTCAGTACTTC.

The chain uses TRBV7-6 and TRBJ1-5; 8 bases map to TRBD1. The V gene end was trimmed by 5 bases and the J gene end by 2 bases; junction bases not matched to a gene: 5. The CDR3 sequence is 15 residues long. The germline CDR1 and CDR2 sequences are SGHVS and FNYEAQ. The CDR3 sequence: CASSSDRGGNQPQHF. In DNA form, the CDR3 reads TGTGCCAGCAGCAGCGACAGGGGTGGCAATCAGCCCCAGCATTTT. The entire variable domain, with the rest obtained from reference TRBV7-6 and TRBJ1-5, is as follows: GAGVSQSPRYKVTKRGQDVALRCDPISGHVSLYWYRQALGQGPEFLTYFNYEAQQDKSGLPNDRFSAERPEGSISTLTIQRTEQRDSAMYRCASSSDRGGNQPQHFGDGTRLSIL.